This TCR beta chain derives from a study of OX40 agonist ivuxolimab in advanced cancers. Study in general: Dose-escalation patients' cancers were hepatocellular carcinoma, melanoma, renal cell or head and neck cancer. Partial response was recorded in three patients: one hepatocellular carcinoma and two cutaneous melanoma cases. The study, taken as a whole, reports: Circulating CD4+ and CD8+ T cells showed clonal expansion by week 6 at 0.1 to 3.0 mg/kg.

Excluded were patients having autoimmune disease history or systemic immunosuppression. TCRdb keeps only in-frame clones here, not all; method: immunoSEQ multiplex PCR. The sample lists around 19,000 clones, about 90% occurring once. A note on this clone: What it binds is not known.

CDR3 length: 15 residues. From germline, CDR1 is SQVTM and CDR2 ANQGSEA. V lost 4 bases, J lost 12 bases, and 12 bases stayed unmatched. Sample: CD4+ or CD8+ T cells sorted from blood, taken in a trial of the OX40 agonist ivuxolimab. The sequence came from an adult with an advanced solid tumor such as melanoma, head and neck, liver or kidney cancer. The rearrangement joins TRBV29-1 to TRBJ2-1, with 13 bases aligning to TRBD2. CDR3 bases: TGCAGCGTTGTCTGGACTAGCGGGGGAAGATCGGGGCAGTTCTTC. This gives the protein CSVVWTSGGRSGQFF.